The 5 T cell receptor beta chains below were found in one sample sequenced in a study of blood T cell repertoires in COVID-19. Clones were read by immunoSEQ multiplex PCR, and TCRdb kept only the in-frame ones, dropping some. The data contain approximately 130,000 clones, around 83% of them seen just once; the ten biggest clones take up about 20%. Sequencing was carried out using PBMCs or T cells enriched from blood (not recorded which). Source of these receptors: a man aged 30 to 45 who had recovered from COVID-19.

The gene calls are TRBV6-5 and TRBJ2-7; 7 nucleotides line up with TRBD1. CDR1 is MNHEY, CDR2 SVGAGI, per germline. V shed 7 bases, J shed 0 bases, and the junction held 9 bases outside the gene matches. This CDR3 region has 15 residues. The CDR3 nucleotides are TGTGCCAGCACCCTAGCCGGGACAGTCTCCTACGAGCAGTACTTC. Protein product: CASTLAGTVSYEQYF.

A single count supports this clone. V is TRBV7-8 and J is TRBJ2-1; D gene unclear. This CDR3 spans 13 amino acids. Trimming stripped 6 bases from V and 9 bases from J, with 15 bases between. Germline CDR1 reads SGHVS; CDR2 reads FQNEAQ. The CDR3 DNA reads TGTGCCAGCAGGGGCCCCTTCGGCAGTGAGCAGTTCTTC. Translating gives CASRGPFGSEQFF.

The rearrangement joins TRBV15 to TRBJ2-5; 7 bases agree with TRBD1. Trimming cost V 0 bases and J 5 bases; bases outside gene matches: 9. The germline CDR1 and CDR2 sequences are LNHNV and YYDKDF (reference sequence). The CDR3 spans 16 residues. The CDR3 DNA reads as TGTGCCACCAGCAGAGAGATGAGGGGGCGAGGGGAGACCCAGTACTTC. Translated: CATSREMRGRGETQYF.

The V call is TRBV6-6, the J call TRBJ1-4; TRBD1 is a possible D gene (6 bases). The germline gives CDR1 MNHNY, CDR2 SVGAGI (reference sequence). Trimming left V 4 bases short and J 2 bases short, with 14 bases between. The CDR3 spans 16 residues. The CDR3 spells CASSLGQTSTNEKLFF. In DNA form, the CDR3 reads TGTGCCAGCAGTTTAGGACAGACATCCACTAATGAAAAACTGTTTTTT.

The chain employs TRBV9 and TRBJ2-3; 7 positions agree with TRBD1. CDR1 and CDR2 (germline): SGDLS, YYNGEE. This CDR3 contains 16 residues. The ends lost 5 bases at V and 2 bases at J; junction bases unmatched: 11. The CDR3: CASRKGGRVDTDTQYF. The CDR3 DNA follows: TGTGCCAGCAGAAAAGGGGGCAGGGTCGACACAGATACGCAGTATTTT.